Below, 10 T cell receptor beta chains from the same sample are listed, as sequenced in a study of CD8 T cells in Susac syndrome. With random hexamers, 0.5 to 1 ug RNA was reverse transcribed. TCRdb independently ran MiXCR on the immunoSEQ multiplex PCR reads; one entry per CDR3 protein. This repertoire shows some 260,000 distinct CDR3 sequences, roughly 84% found once; its top ten account for approximately 0.12%. Material: CD8+ T cells from PBMCs. The receptors derive from a human donor with multiple sclerosis.

The gene calls are TRBV27 and TRBJ2-5, with a weak D call TRBD2 (6 bases). Looked up from germline, CDR1 is MNHEY and CDR2 is SMNVEV (reference sequence). Deletions cut 4 bases from V and 3 bases from J, with 15 bases between. This CDR3 has 15 residues. CDR3 bases: TGTGCCAGCAGTTGGACTATTGCTCTCAAAGAGACCCAGTACTTC. This sequence encodes CASSWTIALKETQYF.

The genes are TRBV20-1 and TRBJ1-5; D possibly corresponds to TRBD1 (5 bases). Trimming removed 5 bases from V and 0 bases from J, with 14 bases in between. The germline V gene has CDR1 DFQATT and CDR2 SNEGSKA (reference sequence). The CDR3 consists of 15 residues. The CDR3 is CSALERRGSNQPQHF. The CDR3 DNA sequence: TGCAGTGCTCTCGAACGGAGGGGTAGCAATCAGCCCCAGCATTTT.

The J gene is TRBJ2-5, the V gene TRBV6-5; D not certain. Germline lookup yields CDR1 MNHEY and CDR2 SVGAGI. Trimming stripped 7 bases from V and 1 base from J, with 7 bases between. The CDR3 has 12 amino acids. DNA of the CDR3: TGTGCCAGCAAAGACTTCCAAGAGACCCAGTACTTC. This sequence encodes CASKDFQETQYF.

The rearrangement uses TRBV28 and TRBJ1-3; D remains unclear. Trimming pared 7 bases from V and 3 bases from J, leaving 4 bases between. The CDR3 sequence is 11 residues long. Germline V CDR1 and CDR2: MDHEN, SYDVKM. CDR3 nucleotides: TGTGCCAGCAAGAATGGAAACACCATATATTTT. Translating it yields CASKNGNTIYF.

This clonotype was detected only a few times. This chain joins TRBV28 and TRBJ2-2; D ambiguous. Germline lookup yields CDR1 MDHEN and CDR2 SYDVKM. V was trimmed by 3 bases and J by 4 bases, leaving 6 bases between them. The CDR3 is made up of 13 amino acids. CDR3 sequence (DNA): TGTGCCAGCAGTTTGGCCCGCACCGGGGAGCTGTTTTTT. It specifies CASSLARTGELFF.

J is TRBJ2-1 and V is TRBV15, with D perhaps assigned TRBD1 or TRBD2 (5 bases each). Germline CDR1 and CDR2: LNHNV and YYDKDF (reference sequence). The V gene lost 3 bases and the J gene lost 7 bases, with 13 bases spanning the gap. This CDR3 is 14 amino acids long. The CDR3 DNA follows: TGTGCCACCAGCAGCTCCGGGGCTCAAAATGAGCAGTTCTTC. This sequence encodes CATSSSGAQNEQFF.

This chain joins TRBV19 and TRBJ1-6; D is possibly TRBD1 (5 bases). The CDR3 totals 15 residues. Trimming cost V 5 bases and J 4 bases, with 12 bases left between them. Germline CDR1 and CDR2: LNHDA and SQIVND (reference sequence). In DNA, the CDR3 is TGTGCCAGTAGTCAACGGGACGGTTATAATTCACCCCTCCACTTT. It translates to CASSQRDGYNSPLHF.

The table lists this clonotype with a count of one. The V and J genes are TRBV29-1 and TRBJ1-4; unclear D gene. Trimming took off 2 bases at V and 12 bases at J, with 16 bases between the two ends. Germline loops: CDR1 SQVTM, CDR2 ANQGSEA. The CDR3 is made up of 13 amino acids. CDR3 amino acids: CSVERGEAKELFF. The CDR3, as DNA: TGCAGCGTTGAACGGGGAGAGGCGAAAGAACTGTTTTTT.

This chain links TRBV27 with TRBJ2-5; TRBD1 agrees at 8 bases. The CDR3 extends over 17 amino acids. The J segment lost 5 bases and the V segment lost 1 base, leaving 12 bases of the junction unmatched. CDR1 MNHEY and CDR2 SMNVEV come from the germline V gene (reference sequence). The CDR3 is CASSLWTTGGPLETQYF. The CDR3 DNA sequence: TGTGCCAGCAGTTTATGGACCACAGGGGGACCTTTGGAGACCCAGTACTTC.

J is TRBJ2-1 and V is TRBV27, with D perhaps matching TRBD2 (5 bases). V dropped 4 bases and J dropped 4 bases, with 14 bases sitting between them. Germline V gives CDR1 MNHEY, CDR2 SMNVEV (reference sequence). The CDR3 is made up of 15 amino acids. The CDR3, as DNA: TGTGCCAGCAGTTGGTCGGACTCCCGATACAATGAGCAGTTCTTC. The encoded protein is CASSWSDSRYNEQFF.